One sample yielded the 31 T cell receptor beta chains listed below, sequenced in a study of T cells in tumors after PD-1 blockade. Clones were read by immunoSEQ multiplex PCR, and TCRdb kept only the in-frame ones, dropping some. This table has 60,000 to 70,000 clones, 74% appearing once. Material: PBMCs, obtained after anti-PD-1 treatment. These receptors were taken from a human donor with basal cell carcinoma.

The gene calls are TRBV5-1 and TRBJ1-1; a possible D gene is TRBD1 (5 bases). V was trimmed by 0 bases and J by 5 bases, leaving 17 bases between them. CDR3 length equals 16 residues. Germline loops: CDR1 SGHRS, CDR2 YFSETQ. The CDR3 sequence is CASSLASRALGTEAFF. The CDR3 DNA reads as TGCGCCAGCAGCTTGGCCAGCAGGGCCCTGGGGACTGAAGCTTTCTTT. The full variable domain, rest sourced from reference TRBV5-1 and TRBJ1-1, is KAGVTQTPRYLIKTRGQQVTLSCSPISGHRSVSWYQQTPGQGLQFLFEYFSETQRNKGNFPGRFSGRQFSNSRSEMNVSTLELGDSALYLCASSLASRALGTEAFFGQGTRLTVV.

This chain links TRBV2 with TRBJ2-7; 9 bases map to TRBD2. CDR3 size: 15 residues. The V segment lost 0 bases and the J segment 5 bases; nucleotides outside the gene matches: 5. Germline-derived CDR1 and CDR2 are SNHLY and FYNNEI. CDR3 nucleotide sequence: TGTGCCAGCAGTGAAGCGCCTAGCGGGGTCAACGAGCAGTACTTC. Translating it yields CASSEAPSGVNEQYF.

The chain links TRBV10-3 to TRBJ2-5; 9 bases are a match to TRBD1. The junction had 4 bases not matched to a gene; V was cut back by 3 bases and J by 2 bases. This CDR3 comprises 15 residues. The germline V gene encodes CDR1 ENHRY and CDR2 SYGVKD. In DNA form, the CDR3 reads TGTGCCATCAGTGATTATGACAGGGGGCAAGAGACCCAGTACTTC. Translating gives CAISDYDRGQETQYF.

The chain couples TRBV19 to TRBJ2-5; a possible D gene is TRBD1 (6 bases). Per germline, CDR1 LNHDA and CDR2 SQIVND (reference sequence). This CDR3 has 13 amino acids. The ends were cut back, 4 bases at V and 5 bases at J, with 11 bases in the middle. This CDR3 is CASSNRVGETQYF. In DNA, the CDR3 is TGTGCCAGTAGTAACAGGGTTGGGGAGACCCAGTACTTC.

V is TRBV19 and J is TRBJ2-3; D not certain. The CDR3 has 14 residues. The V gene's germline CDR1 is LNHDA and CDR2 SQIVND (reference sequence). V was trimmed by 3 bases and J by 0 bases, leaving 7 bases between them. CDR3 sequence (DNA): TGTGCCAGTAGTATGAAGGGTAGCACAGATACGCAGTATTTT. Translating it yields CASSMKGSTDTQYF.

V and J are TRBV12-3 or TRBV12-4 and TRBJ1-1; D remains ambiguous. V was shortened by 2 bases and J by 11 bases, with 15 bases between the two germline ends. This CDR3 is built from 13 residues. CDR3 region: CASSLSHVPMAFF. CDR3 sequence (DNA): TGTGCCAGCAGTTTAAGCCACGTGCCAATGGCTTTCTTT.

This clone was seen ten or more times. This chain connects TRBV3-1 (or the pseudogene TRBV3-2) to TRBJ1-1, with TRBD1 as a possible D gene (6 bases). CDR1 is LGHDT and CDR2 is YNNKEL in the germline V gene (reference sequence). CDR3 size: 14 residues. Trimming left V 4 bases short and J 2 bases short, with 11 bases between. CDR3 DNA sequence: TGTGCCAGCAGCCCGTCGGGGACAAACACTGAAGCTTTCTTT. Its protein product is CASSPSGTNTEAFF.

The rearrangement joins TRBV2 to TRBJ2-5, with 9 bases fitting TRBD2. The CDR3 spans 16 residues. V was pared by 5 bases and J by 5 bases, with 12 bases of the junction left unmatched. Germline V gene lookup returns CDR1 SNHLY and CDR2 FYNNEI. The CDR3 region has the DNA TGTGCCAGCAGTAGCTCTAGCGGGGCTAGGAGGGAGACCCAGTACTTC. Translating gives CASSSSSGARRETQYF.

The rearrangement links TRBV5-6 to TRBJ2-5; 10 nucleotides agree with TRBD2. Germline values: CDR1 SGHDT, CDR2 YYEEEE. The CDR3 consists of 18 residues. The ends lost 4 bases at V and 2 bases at J; junction bases unmatched: 14. For the CDR3, the DNA is TGTGCCAGCAGCCGAACTCGGGGACTAGCGAGTCCACAAGAGACCCAGTACTTC. Encoded protein: CASSRTRGLASPQETQYF.

For this clone: This sample also contains other DNA sequences that code for the same CDR3. The chain couples TRBV3-1 (or the pseudogene TRBV3-2) to TRBJ2-5, with TRBD2 matching 9 bases. The J segment lost 4 bases and the V segment lost 3 bases, leaving 6 bases of the junction unmatched. Germline V gives CDR1 LGHDT, CDR2 YNNKEL (reference sequence). CDR3 length equals 15 residues. The CDR3 region has the DNA TGTGCCAGCAGCCAGGGGCGGGGGGGCCGAGAGACCCAGTACTTC. Translated, it gives CASSQGRGGRETQYF.

The genes are TRBV27 and TRBJ2-4; maybe TRBD1 (5 bases). The CDR3 loop spans 14 amino acids. Germline V gene data show CDR1 as MNHEY and CDR2 as SMNVEV (reference sequence). V lost 2 bases to trimming and J lost 6 bases, with 11 bases between them. The chain's CDR3 is CASSLGQGRNIQYF. DNA for the CDR3: TGTGCCAGCAGTTTAGGGCAGGGTAGAAACATTCAGTACTTC.

V usage is TRBV20-1 and J usage is TRBJ2-1, with D perhaps TRBD1 (6 bases). CDR1 and CDR2 (germline): DFQATT, SNEGSKA (reference sequence). V lost 5 bases and J 5 bases, leaving 7 bases between the germline ends. This CDR3 comprises 11 residues. CDR3: CSADRNNEQFF. The CDR3 coding sequence is TGCAGTGCTGACAGGAACAATGAGCAGTTCTTC.

The gene calls are TRBV9 and TRBJ2-1, with 12 bases aligning to TRBD2. The CDR3 totals 15 residues. Germline loops: CDR1 SGDLS, CDR2 YYNGEE. Trimming cost V 3 bases and J 4 bases; bases outside gene matches: 2. CDR3 nucleotides: TGTGCCAGCAGCGGGACTAGCGGGGCTTACAATGAGCAGTTCTTC. Translated, it gives CASSGTSGAYNEQFF.

This chain connects TRBV7-2 to TRBJ2-1; D unresolved. V was trimmed by 4 bases and J by 6 bases, leaving 13 bases between them. The germline V gene has CDR1 SGHTA and CDR2 FQGNSA. This CDR3 comprises 14 residues. The CDR3 here is CASSSPKLLNEQFF. CDR3 coding DNA: TGTGCCAGCAGCTCCCCCAAACTTCTCAATGAGCAGTTCTTC.

This clone has only one observation. The chain uses TRBV30 and TRBJ2-3; 8 bases line up with TRBD2. Trimming took 1 base from V and 1 from J; bases not matched to a gene: 1. The CDR3 has 14 amino acids. Germline CDR1 reads GTSNPN; CDR2 reads SVGIG (reference sequence). This CDR3 is CAWSAGGGTDTQYF. Here the CDR3 DNA reads TGTGCCTGGAGTGCCGGGGGGGGCACAGATACGCAGTATTTT.

This chain connects TRBV19 to TRBJ2-1; 7 bases are a match to TRBD2. V shed 4 bases, J shed 5 bases, and the junction held 5 bases outside the gene matches. Germline CDR1 and CDR2: LNHDA and SQIVND (reference sequence). This CDR3 region has 14 residues. CDR3 sequence (DNA): TGTGCCAGTAGTAAGCGGGGAACTAACAATGAGCAGTTCTTC. This gives the protein CASSKRGTNNEQFF.

The chain is built from TRBV19 and TRBJ2-4; 11 bases line up with TRBD2. Per germline, CDR1 LNHDA and CDR2 SQIVND (reference sequence). Losses at the gene ends were 3 bases for V and 8 bases for J; bases not matched to a gene: 9. The CDR3 contains 16 residues. Here the CDR3 reads CASSIADTSGGDIQYF. DNA of the CDR3: TGTGCCAGTAGTATCGCCGATACTAGCGGGGGTGACATTCAGTACTTC.

The chain carries TRBV6-4 and TRBJ1-1; 9 positions agree with TRBD1. The CDR3 sequence is 19 residues long. V lost 4 bases to trimming and J lost 5 bases; unmatched junction nucleotides: 20. Germline CDR1 and CDR2: MRHNA and SNTAGT. CDR3 DNA: TGTGCCAGCAGTGTCCCGGGGGACAGGGTCAAGATAGGGGTAACTGAAGCTTTCTTT. Protein product: CASSVPGDRVKIGVTEAFF.

The genes are TRBV4-2 and TRBJ2-7; D is possibly TRBD2 (5 bases). CDR1 LGHNA and CDR2 YNFKEQ come from the germline V gene. The CDR3 extends over 15 amino acids. Trimming left V 0 bases short and J 4 bases short, with 13 bases between. This CDR3 reads CASSQEPSLVYEQYF. The DNA for the CDR3 is TGTGCCAGCAGCCAAGAACCTAGCCTGGTTTACGAGCAGTACTTC.

The chain carries TRBV10-3 and TRBJ2-3, with TRBD2 matching over 8 bases. The CDR3 loop spans 17 amino acids. Germline V gene data show CDR1 as ENHRY and CDR2 as SYGVKD. V shed 1 base, J shed 0 bases, and the junction held 6 bases outside the gene matches. CDR3 nucleotide sequence: TGTGCCATCAGTGAGTTGGCGCGGGGGGTCAGCACAGATACGCAGTATTTT. It specifies CAISELARGVSTDTQYF.

This clone has just one count. The chain employs TRBV30 and TRBJ1-2, with a tentative D call TRBD1 (6 bases). The germline V gene encodes CDR1 GTSNPN and CDR2 SVGIG (reference sequence). Between the trimmed V and J ends, which lost 5 bases and 8 bases, there was a span of 9 bases. The CDR3 contains 10 residues. CDR3 residues: CAWGDRGYTF. In DNA, the CDR3 is TGTGCCTGGGGTGACAGGGGCTACACCTTC.

This rearrangement joins TRBV6-5 to TRBJ1-1; D gene ambiguous. Trimming pared 2 bases from V and 0 bases from J, leaving 7 bases between. The CDR3 spans 14 residues. Per the germline V gene, CDR1 is MNHEY and CDR2 is SVGAGI. CDR3 in amino acids: CASSYRGMNTEAFF. The CDR3 nucleotides read TGTGCCAGCAGTTACCGTGGGATGAACACTGAAGCTTTCTTT.

The V call is TRBV5-1, the J call TRBJ2-1; 12 bases match TRBD2. CDR1 SGHRS and CDR2 YFSETQ come from the germline V gene. Trimming removed 1 base from V and 4 bases from J; junction bases left unmatched: 0. The CDR3 contains 15 residues. CDR3 residues: CASSLTSGGYNEQFF. The CDR3 DNA reads as TGCGCCAGCAGCTTGACTAGCGGGGGGTACAATGAGCAGTTCTTC. Full variable domain (remainder filled in from reference TRBV5-1 and TRBJ2-1): KAGVTQTPRYLIKTRGQQVTLSCSPISGHRSVSWYQQTPGQGLQFLFEYFSETQRNKGNFPGRFSGRQFSNSRSEMNVSTLELGDSALYLCASSLTSGGYNEQFFGPGTRLTVL.

The V call is TRBV5-4, the J call TRBJ1-4; 8 bases are shared with TRBD1. The CDR3 has 15 residues. The V and J ends lost 0 bases and 7 bases, in that order; junction bases with no gene match: 5. Germline V gives CDR1 SGHNT, CDR2 YYREEE (reference sequence). The chain's CDR3 is CASSLETGVGEKLFF. DNA of the CDR3: TGTGCCAGCAGCTTGGAGACAGGGGTTGGTGAAAAACTGTTTTTT.

Worth noting for this clone: Other nucleotide sequences in the sample specify the same CDR3. The chain is built from TRBV10-3 and TRBJ2-7, with D tentatively TRBD1 (6 bases). CDR3 length: 14 amino acids. Germline V CDR1 and CDR2: ENHRY, SYGVKD. Trimming stripped 6 bases from V and 2 bases from J, with 14 bases between. CDR3 residues: CAIRGSRGTYEQYF. CDR3 coding DNA: TGTGCCATCAGAGGGAGCAGGGGCACCTACGAGCAGTACTTC.

V is TRBV6-1 and J is TRBJ1-2; D gene uncertain. This CDR3 has 13 residues. V was pared by 2 bases and J by 5 bases, with 9 bases between. Germline assignment: CDR1 MNHNS and CDR2 SASEGT. The CDR3 region is CASSEQPSYGYTF. DNA of the CDR3: TGTGCCAGCAGTGAACAGCCTTCATATGGCTACACCTTC.

The chain employs TRBV30 and TRBJ2-6; 8 positions match TRBD1. Trimming removed 2 bases from V and 0 bases from J; junction bases left unmatched: 3. The CDR3 extends over 16 amino acids. Germline loops: CDR1 GTSNPN, CDR2 SVGIG (reference sequence). The CDR3 DNA is TGTGCCTGGAGTACAGGGGGACGCTCTGGGGCCAACGTCCTGACTTTC. Amino acid sequence: CAWSTGGRSGANVLTF.

This chain connects TRBV29-1 to TRBJ2-2, with TRBD2 matching 12 bases. From germline, CDR1 is SQVTM and CDR2 ANQGSEA. J lost 0 bases, V lost 6 bases, and 11 bases had no gene match. The CDR3 is made up of 18 amino acids. DNA of the CDR3: TGCAGCGTCCGGACTAGCGGGGTATTAACCCCGAACACCGGGGAGCTGTTTTTT. Translated: CSVRTSGVLTPNTGELFF.

The sample holds one count of this clone. This chain connects TRBV7-2 to TRBJ2-7, with D tentatively TRBD1 (5 bases). CDR1 is SGHTA, CDR2 FQGNSA, per germline. The V end lost 0 bases, the J end lost 6 bases, and 21 bases lay between the germline ends. The CDR3 covers 17 residues. The CDR3 sequence is CASSLANIQAGFSEQYF. The CDR3, as DNA: TGTGCCAGCAGCTTAGCGAACATCCAAGCAGGGTTTAGCGAGCAGTACTTC.

V usage is TRBV5-4 and J usage is TRBJ1-1; TRBD1 is a possible D gene (5 bases). The CDR3 is 11 residues long. Looked up from germline, CDR1 is SGHNT and CDR2 is YYREEE (reference sequence). V was pared by 4 bases and J by 7 bases, with 8 bases between. The CDR3 sequence: CASSRDGEAFF. The CDR3 DNA reads TGTGCCAGCAGCCGGGACGGTGAAGCTTTCTTT.

This chain joins TRBV7-2 and TRBJ2-1; 7 bases match TRBD2. The germline V gene has CDR1 SGHTA and CDR2 FQGNSA. Trimming removed 7 bases from V and 8 bases from J; junction bases left unmatched: 17. This CDR3 spans 16 amino acids. CDR3: CASTQGMGGRRDEQFF. CDR3 DNA sequence: TGTGCCAGCACCCAGGGAATGGGAGGGCGGCGAGATGAGCAGTTCTTC.